This is a list of T cell receptor beta chains from one sample in a study of control samples from healthy donors and cancer patients. The table came from immunoSEQ multiplex PCR; TCRdb's copy has only in-frame clones and leaves some out. The table records about 55,000 clones, approximately 95% of them present only once. Sequencing input: blood. The source of these receptors is a woman between 18 and 30 years old in good health. CDR3s include the opening cysteine and the closing phenylalanine or tryptophan. The D gene is left open where the match is weak. The size field is filled for only some rows; it gives once, few, many or a size class.

DNA | CDR3 | J | V | length | D | size
TGCAGCGTGATACTTCTTAGCTCCTACGAGCAGTACTTC | CSVILLSSYEQYF | TRBJ2-7 | TRBV29-1 | 13 | NA | NA
TGTGCCAGCAGTAGGGACAGGGGGCCCGGTGGCTACACCTTC | CASSRDRGPGGYTF | TRBJ1-2 | TRBV28 | 14 | TRBD1 | NA
TGCGCCAGCAGCTTGGTGGGTATGGGGACCACCTATGGCTACACCTTC | CASSLVGMGTTYGYTF | TRBJ1-2 | TRBV5-1 | 16 | NA | NA
TGTGCCAGCAGCCCATCTTCGGTTCCCGGGGAGCTGTTTTTT | CASSPSSVPGELFF | TRBJ2-2 | TRBV3-1/TRBV3-2 | 14 | NA | NA
TGTGCCAGCAGTTCGAGAGAGGGACAGGGCTCGCCCCTCCACTTT | CASSSREGQGSPLHF | TRBJ1-6 | TRBV27 | 15 | TRBD1 | NA
TGTGCTAGTGGTTTTTACGAAGGGCCCCAGCATTTT | CASGFYEGPQHF | TRBJ1-5 | TRBV12-5 | 12 | NA | NA
TGTGCCAGCAGTGAGAGGGCGGAATACTACAATGAGCAGTTCTTC | CASSERAEYYNEQFF | TRBJ2-1 | TRBV6-1 | 15 | NA | NA
TGTGCCAGCAGCTCCTCGGGGAGACAAGAGACCCAGTACTTC | CASSSSGRQETQYF | TRBJ2-5 | TRBV7-9 | 14 | NA | NA
TGTGCCAGCAGTTTAGGTGGGGCCAGGTTCTACTTC | CASSLGGARFYF | TRBJ2-7 | TRBV6-2/TRBV6-3 | 12 | NA | NA
TGTGCCAGCAGCTTAACAGTAGGGGATAACTCTGGAAACACCATATATTTT | CASSLTVGDNSGNTIYF | TRBJ1-3 | TRBV11-2 | 17 | NA | NA
TGTGCCAGCAGTGATCTGAACAGGGGCTCGCAAGGCTACACCTTC | CASSDLNRGSQGYTF | TRBJ1-2 | TRBV25-1 | 15 | TRBD1 | NA
TGTGCCAGCAGTTCCATCCTAGCGGGGGGGCGTGAGCAGTACTTC | CASSSILAGGREQYF | TRBJ2-7 | TRBV27 | 15 | TRBD2 | NA
TGTGCCACCAGCAGAGAACAGGGGGCCGCCTACGAGCAGTACTTC | CATSREQGAAYEQYF | TRBJ2-7 | TRBV15 | 15 | TRBD1 | NA
TGTGCCAGCAGCTTAGAGGGGGCTGGGAAGAGGAGTGGCTACACCTTC | CASSLEGAGKRSGYTF | TRBJ1-2 | TRBV5-4 | 16 | TRBD1 | NA
TGTGCCAGCAGTGAACTATATAGGGGGAACCAGGGTACGCAGTATTTT | CASSELYRGNQGTQYF | TRBJ2-3 | TRBV6-1 | 16 | NA | NA
TGTGCCAGCGGGACAGGGGATACAGATACGCAGTATTTT | CASGTGDTDTQYF | TRBJ2-3 | TRBV25-1 | 13 | TRBD1 | NA
TGCGCCAGCAGCCAAGTGACGTCACCCTATAATGGCTACACCTTC | CASSQVTSPYNGYTF | TRBJ1-2 | TRBV4-1 | 15 | NA | NA
TGTGCCAGCAGCGCCCGGGCAACCTATGGCTACACCTTC | CASSARATYGYTF | TRBJ1-2 | TRBV5-6 | 13 | NA | few
TGCAGCGTTGTCGAAAGTGGCATCGGAAGTACTGGAAACACCATATATTTT | CSVVESGIGSTGNTIYF | TRBJ1-3 | TRBV29-1 | 17 | NA | NA
TGTGCCAGTAGTCCTGGGACAGGCTTTTTCCTCCACTTT | CASSPGTGFFLHF | TRBJ1-6 | TRBV19 | 13 | TRBD1 | NA